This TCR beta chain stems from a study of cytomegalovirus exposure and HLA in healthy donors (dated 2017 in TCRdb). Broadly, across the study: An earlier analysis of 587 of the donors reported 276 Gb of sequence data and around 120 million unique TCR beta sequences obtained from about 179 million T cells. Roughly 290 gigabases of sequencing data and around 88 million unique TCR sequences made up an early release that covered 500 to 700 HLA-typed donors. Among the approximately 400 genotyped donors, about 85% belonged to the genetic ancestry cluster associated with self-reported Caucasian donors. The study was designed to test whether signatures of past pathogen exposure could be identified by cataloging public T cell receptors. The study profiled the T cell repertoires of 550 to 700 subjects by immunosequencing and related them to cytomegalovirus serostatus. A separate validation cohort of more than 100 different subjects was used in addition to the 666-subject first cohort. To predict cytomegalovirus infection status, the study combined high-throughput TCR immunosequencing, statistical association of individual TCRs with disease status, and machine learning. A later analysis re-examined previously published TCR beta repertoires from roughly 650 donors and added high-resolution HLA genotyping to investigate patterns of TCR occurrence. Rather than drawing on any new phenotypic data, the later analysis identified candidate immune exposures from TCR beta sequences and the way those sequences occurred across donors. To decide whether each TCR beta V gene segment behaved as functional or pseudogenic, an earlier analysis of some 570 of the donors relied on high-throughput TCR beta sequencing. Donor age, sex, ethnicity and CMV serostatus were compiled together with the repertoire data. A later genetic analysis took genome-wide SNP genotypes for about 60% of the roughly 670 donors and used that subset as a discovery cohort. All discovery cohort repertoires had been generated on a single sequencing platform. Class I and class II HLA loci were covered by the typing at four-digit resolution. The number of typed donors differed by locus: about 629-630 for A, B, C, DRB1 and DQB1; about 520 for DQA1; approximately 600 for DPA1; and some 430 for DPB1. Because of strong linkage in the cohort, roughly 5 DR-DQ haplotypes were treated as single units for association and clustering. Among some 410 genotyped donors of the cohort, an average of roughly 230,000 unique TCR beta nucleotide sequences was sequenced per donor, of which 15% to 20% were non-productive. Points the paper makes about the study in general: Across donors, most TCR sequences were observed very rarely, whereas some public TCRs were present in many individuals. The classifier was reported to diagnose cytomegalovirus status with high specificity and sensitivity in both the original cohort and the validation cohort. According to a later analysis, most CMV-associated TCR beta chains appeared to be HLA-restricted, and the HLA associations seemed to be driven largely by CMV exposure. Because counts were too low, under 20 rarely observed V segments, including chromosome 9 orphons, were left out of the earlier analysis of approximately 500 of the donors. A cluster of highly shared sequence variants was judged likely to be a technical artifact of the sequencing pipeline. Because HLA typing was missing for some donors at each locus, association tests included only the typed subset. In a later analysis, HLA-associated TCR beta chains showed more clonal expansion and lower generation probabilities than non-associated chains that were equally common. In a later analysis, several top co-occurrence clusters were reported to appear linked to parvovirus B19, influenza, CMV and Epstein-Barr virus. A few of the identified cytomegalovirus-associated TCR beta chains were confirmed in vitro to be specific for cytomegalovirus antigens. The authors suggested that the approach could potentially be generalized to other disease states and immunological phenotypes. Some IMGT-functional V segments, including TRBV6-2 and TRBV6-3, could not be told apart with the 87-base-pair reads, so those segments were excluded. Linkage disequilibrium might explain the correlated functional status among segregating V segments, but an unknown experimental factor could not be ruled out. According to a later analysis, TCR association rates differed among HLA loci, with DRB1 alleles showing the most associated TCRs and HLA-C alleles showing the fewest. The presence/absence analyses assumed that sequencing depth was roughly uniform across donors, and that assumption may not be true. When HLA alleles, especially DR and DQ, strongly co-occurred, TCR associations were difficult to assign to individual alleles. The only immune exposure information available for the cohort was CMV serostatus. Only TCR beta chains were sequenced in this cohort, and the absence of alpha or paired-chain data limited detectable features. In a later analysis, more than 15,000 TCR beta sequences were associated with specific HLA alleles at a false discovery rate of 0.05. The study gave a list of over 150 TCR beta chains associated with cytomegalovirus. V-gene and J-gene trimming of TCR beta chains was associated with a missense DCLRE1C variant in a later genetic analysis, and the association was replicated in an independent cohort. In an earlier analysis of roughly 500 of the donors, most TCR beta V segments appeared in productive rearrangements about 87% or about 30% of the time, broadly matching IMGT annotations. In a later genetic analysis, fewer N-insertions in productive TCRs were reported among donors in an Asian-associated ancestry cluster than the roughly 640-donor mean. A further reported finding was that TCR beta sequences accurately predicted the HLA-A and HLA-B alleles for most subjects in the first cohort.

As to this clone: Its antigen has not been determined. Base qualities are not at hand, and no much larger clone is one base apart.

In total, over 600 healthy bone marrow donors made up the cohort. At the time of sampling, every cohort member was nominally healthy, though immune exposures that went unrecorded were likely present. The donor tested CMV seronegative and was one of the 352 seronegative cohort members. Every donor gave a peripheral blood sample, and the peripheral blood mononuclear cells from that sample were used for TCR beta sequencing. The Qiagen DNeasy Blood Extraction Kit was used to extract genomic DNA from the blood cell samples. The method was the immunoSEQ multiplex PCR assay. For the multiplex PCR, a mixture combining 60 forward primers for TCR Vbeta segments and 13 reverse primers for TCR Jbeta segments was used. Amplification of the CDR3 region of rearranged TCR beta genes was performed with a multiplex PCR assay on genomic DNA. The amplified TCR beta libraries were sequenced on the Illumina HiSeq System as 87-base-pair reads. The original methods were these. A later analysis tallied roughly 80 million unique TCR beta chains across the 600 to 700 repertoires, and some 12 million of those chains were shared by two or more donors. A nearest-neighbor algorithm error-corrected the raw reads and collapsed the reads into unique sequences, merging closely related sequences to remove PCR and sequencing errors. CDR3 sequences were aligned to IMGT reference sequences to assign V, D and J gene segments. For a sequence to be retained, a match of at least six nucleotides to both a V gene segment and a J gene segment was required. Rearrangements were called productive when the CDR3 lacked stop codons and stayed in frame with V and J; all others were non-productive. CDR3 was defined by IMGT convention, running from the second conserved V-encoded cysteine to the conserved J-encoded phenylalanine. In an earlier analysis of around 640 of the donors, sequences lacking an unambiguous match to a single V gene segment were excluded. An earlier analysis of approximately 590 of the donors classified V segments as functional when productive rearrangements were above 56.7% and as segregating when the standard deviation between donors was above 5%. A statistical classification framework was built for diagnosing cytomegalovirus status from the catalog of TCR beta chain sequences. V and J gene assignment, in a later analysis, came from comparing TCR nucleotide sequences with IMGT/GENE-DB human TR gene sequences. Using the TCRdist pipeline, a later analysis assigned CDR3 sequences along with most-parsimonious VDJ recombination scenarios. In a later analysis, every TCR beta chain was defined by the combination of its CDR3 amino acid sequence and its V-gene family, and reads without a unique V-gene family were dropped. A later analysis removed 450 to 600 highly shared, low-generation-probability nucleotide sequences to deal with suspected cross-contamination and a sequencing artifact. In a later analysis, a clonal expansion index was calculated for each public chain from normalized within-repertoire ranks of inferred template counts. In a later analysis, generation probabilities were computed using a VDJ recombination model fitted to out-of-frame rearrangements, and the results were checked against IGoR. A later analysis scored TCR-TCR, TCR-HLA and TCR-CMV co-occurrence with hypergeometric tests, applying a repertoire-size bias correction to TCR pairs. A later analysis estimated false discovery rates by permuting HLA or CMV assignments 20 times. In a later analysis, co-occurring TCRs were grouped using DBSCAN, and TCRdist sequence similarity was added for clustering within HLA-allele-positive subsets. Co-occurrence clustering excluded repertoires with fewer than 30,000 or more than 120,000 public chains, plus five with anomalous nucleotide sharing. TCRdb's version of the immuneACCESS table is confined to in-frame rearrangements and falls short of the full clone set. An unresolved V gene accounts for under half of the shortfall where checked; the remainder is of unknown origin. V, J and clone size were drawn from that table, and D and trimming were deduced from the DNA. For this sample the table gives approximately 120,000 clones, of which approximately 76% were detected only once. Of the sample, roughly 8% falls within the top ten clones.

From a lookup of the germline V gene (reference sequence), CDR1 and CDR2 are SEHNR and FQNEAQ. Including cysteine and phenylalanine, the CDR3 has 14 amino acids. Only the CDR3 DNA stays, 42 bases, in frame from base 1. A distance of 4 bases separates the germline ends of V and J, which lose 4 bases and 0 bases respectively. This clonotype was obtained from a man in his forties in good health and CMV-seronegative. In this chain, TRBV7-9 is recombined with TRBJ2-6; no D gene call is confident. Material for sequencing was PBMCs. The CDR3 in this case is CASSSLSGANVLTF. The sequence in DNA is TGTGCCAGCAGCTCCCTCTCTGGGGCCAACGTCCTGACTTTC.